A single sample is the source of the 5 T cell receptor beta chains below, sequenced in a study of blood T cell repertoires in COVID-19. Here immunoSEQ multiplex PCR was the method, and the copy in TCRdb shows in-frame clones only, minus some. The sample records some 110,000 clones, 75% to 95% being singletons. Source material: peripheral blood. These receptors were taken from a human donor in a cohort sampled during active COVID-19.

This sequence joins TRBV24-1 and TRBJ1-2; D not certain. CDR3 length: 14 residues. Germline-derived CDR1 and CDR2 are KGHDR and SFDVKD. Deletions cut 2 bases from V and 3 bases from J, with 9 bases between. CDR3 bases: TGTGCCACCAGTGATTCAACACCCTACTATGGCTACACCTTC. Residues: CATSDSTPYYGYTF.

The CDR3 nucleotides read TGTGCCAGCAGCCCCATCCTTCTTCAGCGCGGGGATCATCAAGATACGCAGTATTTT. It encodes CASSPILLQRGDHQDTQYF. The chain recombines TRBV3-1 (or the pseudogene TRBV3-2) with TRBJ2-3; D possibly corresponds to TRBD2 (6 bases). The CDR3 runs 19 residues. CDR1 and CDR2 (germline): LGHDT, YNNKEL (reference sequence). V lost 4 bases and J 5 bases, leaving 28 bases between the germline ends.

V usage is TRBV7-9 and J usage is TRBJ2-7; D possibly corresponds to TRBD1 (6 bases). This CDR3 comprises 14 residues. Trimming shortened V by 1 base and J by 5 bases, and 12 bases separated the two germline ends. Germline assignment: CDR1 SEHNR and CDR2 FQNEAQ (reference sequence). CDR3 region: CASSLGQGIHEQYF. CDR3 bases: TGTGCCAGCAGCTTAGGTCAGGGGATACACGAGCAGTACTTC.

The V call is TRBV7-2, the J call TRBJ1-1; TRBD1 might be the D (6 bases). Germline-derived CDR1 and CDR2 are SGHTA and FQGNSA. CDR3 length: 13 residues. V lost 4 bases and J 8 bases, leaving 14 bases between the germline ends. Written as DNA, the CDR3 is TGTGCCAGCAGCTCCCCGAACAGGGCCGAAGCTTTCTTT. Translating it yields CASSSPNRAEAFF.

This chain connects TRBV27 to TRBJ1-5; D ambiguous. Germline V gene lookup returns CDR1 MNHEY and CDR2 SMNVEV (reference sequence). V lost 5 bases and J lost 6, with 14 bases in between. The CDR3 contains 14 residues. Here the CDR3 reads CASSLTDRGQPQHF. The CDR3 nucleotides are TGTGCCAGCAGTCTCACTGACCGAGGTCAGCCCCAGCATTTT.